The 3 T cell receptor beta chains below all came from one sample that was sequenced in a study of shared clonotypes between healthy human individuals. Sequencing was performed with immunoSEQ multiplex PCR; in TCRdb, only in-frame clones are kept and a portion is missing. The sample has approximately 2,000,000 clones; around 93% are singletons. CD8 cells regarded as naive lacked CD45RO, were positively chosen for CCR7, and omitted terminally differentiated effector memory CD45RA+ cells. Sample: naive CD8+ T cells from PBMCs. These receptors all stem from a man younger than 35 in good health. Some clones in this sample may be carry-over from other donors' samples.

The chain couples TRBV6-5 to TRBJ2-2, with 8 nucleotides matching TRBD2. The CDR3 extends over 16 amino acids. V trimming: 2 bases; J trimming: 1 base; junction bases outside the gene matches: 3. The germline V gene encodes CDR1 MNHEY and CDR2 SVGAGI. The CDR3 here is CASSYDSGENTGELFF. The CDR3 region has the DNA TGTGCCAGCAGTTACGATAGCGGGGAGAACACCGGGGAGCTGTTTTTT.

This clone was picked up one time. V and J are TRBV27 and TRBJ2-5, with D perhaps TRBD1 (6 bases). Germline V gene lookup returns CDR1 MNHEY and CDR2 SMNVEV (reference sequence). V lost 3 bases and J lost 2, with 13 bases in between. There are 15 residues in the CDR3. CDR3 region: CASSLVGDIQETQYF. In DNA, the CDR3 is TGTGCCAGCAGTTTGGTAGGGGACATACAAGAGACCCAGTACTTC.

This chain joins TRBV5-5 and TRBJ2-7; TRBD1 matches 10 bases. The CDR3 runs 16 residues. V lost 0 bases and J lost 3; bases outside the gene matches: 6. Looked up from germline, CDR1 is SGHKS and CDR2 is YYEKEE (reference sequence). CDR3 DNA sequence: TGTGCCAGCAGCTTGGCCGGGACAGGGGAGCACTACGAGCAGTACTTC. This gives the protein CASSLAGTGEHYEQYF.